The 15 T cell receptor beta chains reported below all come from one sample, sequenced in a study of T cell changes during pregnancy in multiple sclerosis (dated by TCRdb to the late 2010s). Receptors were amplified or captured by the immunoSEQ multiplex PCR assay. Drawn from immuneACCESS, this table holds only the in-frame rearrangements with V and J called that TCRdb kept. Clones are partly lost; checked studies trace under half to an unresolved V gene and leave the rest unexplained. The sample table holds over 40,000 clones, of which about 87% were seen once. Less than 1.5% of the sample lies in the top ten. Sequenced material: CD4+ T cells from peripheral blood mononuclear cells, taken in the second trimester of pregnancy. The source of these receptors is a female donor with multiple sclerosis, enrolled in a pregnancy study.

The rearrangement uses TRBV7-9 and TRBJ2-4; 7 nucleotides match TRBD1. V lost 0 bases, J lost 5 bases, and 1 base stayed unmatched. The germline CDR1 and CDR2 sequences are SEHNR and FQNEAQ (reference sequence). The CDR3 is 14 residues long. As DNA, the CDR3 is TGTGCCAGCAGCTTAGCAGGGACAGAAAACATTCAGTACTTC. Its translation is CASSLAGTENIQYF. Filled out from reference TRBV7-9 and TRBJ2-4, the complete variable domain reads DTGVSQNPRHKITKRGQNVTFRCDPISEHNRLYWYRQTLGQGPEFLTYFQNEAQLEKSRLLSDRFSAERPKGSFSTLEIQRTEQGDSAMYLCASSLAGTENIQYFGAGTRLSVL.

The chain employs TRBV7-9 and TRBJ2-5; 8 bases fit TRBD1. CDR1 is SEHNR, CDR2 FQNEAQ, per germline (reference sequence). The CDR3 runs 18 residues. The junction had 13 bases not matched to a gene; V was cut back by 1 base and J by 3 bases. CDR3 bases: TGTGCCAGCAGCTTAGGGACAGGGAACTACCGCTCTGAAGAGACCCAGTACTTC. Amino acids: CASSLGTGNYRSEETQYF.

The rearrangement uses TRBV13 and TRBJ2-7; 12 bases map to TRBD1. Per germline, CDR1 PRHDT and CDR2 FYEKMQ (reference sequence). V trimming: 5 bases; J trimming: 3 bases; junction bases outside the gene matches: 11. This CDR3 is 17 amino acids long. The CDR3 DNA is TGTGCCAGCAGCCCATACCGGGGACAGGGGGCGTACTACGAGCAGTACTTC. The encoded protein is CASSPYRGQGAYYEQYF.

V gene TRBV30 combines with J gene TRBJ1-5; TRBD1 is a possible D gene (6 bases). Germline values: CDR1 GTSNPN, CDR2 SVGIG (reference sequence). This CDR3 contains 10 residues. Trimming shortened V by 5 bases and J by 7 bases, and 6 bases separated the two germline ends. The CDR3 bases are TGTGCCTGGGGGGGCCAGCCCCAGCATTTT. This encodes CAWGGQPQHF. The variable domain in full, with the rest retrieved from reference TRBV30 and TRBJ1-5, is SQTIHQWPATLVQPVGSPLSLECTVEGTSNPNLYWYRQAAGRGLQLLFYSVGIGQISSEVPQNLSASRPQDRQFILSSKKLLLSDSGFYLCAWGGQPQHFGDGTRLSIL.

The chain recombines TRBV19 with TRBJ1-1, with a weak D call TRBD1 (6 bases). The CDR3 is made up of 15 amino acids. CDR1 and CDR2 from the germline V gene are LNHDA and SQIVND (reference sequence). V lost 6 bases and J lost 6, with 20 bases in between. The DNA for the CDR3 is TGTGCCAGTAGAACGGTAGGTGGACAGTCGGCTGAAGCTTTCTTT. Translating gives CASRTVGGQSAEAFF.

The chain is built from TRBV14 and TRBJ2-7; D might be TRBD2 (5 bases). The CDR3 has 17 residues. The germline CDR1 and CDR2 sequences are SGHDN and FVKESK. Deletions cut 1 base from V and 0 bases from J, with 16 bases between. The CDR3 DNA reads TGTGCCAGCAGCCAAGCAGAGTTGCGGGTCCTCTCCTACGAGCAGTACTTC. It encodes CASSQAELRVLSYEQYF. The complete variable domain, with remaining parts taken from reference TRBV14 and TRBJ2-7, reads EAGVTQFPSHSVIEKGQTVTLRCDPISGHDNLYWYRRVMGKEIKFLLHFVKESKQDESGMPNNRFLAERTGGTYSTLKVQPAELEDSGVYFCASSQAELRVLSYEQYFGPGTRLTVT.

V is TRBV30 and J is TRBJ2-2, with 14 bases fitting TRBD2. V lost 7 bases to trimming and J lost 4 bases; unmatched junction nucleotides: 5. This CDR3 has 15 amino acids. CDR1 and CDR2 (germline): GTSNPN, SVGIG (reference sequence). The CDR3 loop reads CAYRGLAGVTGELFF. The CDR3 bases are TGTGCCTACAGGGGACTAGCGGGGGTCACCGGGGAGCTGTTTTTT. The full variable domain, its missing parts supplied by reference TRBV30 and TRBJ2-2, is SQTIHQWPATLVQPVGSPLSLECTVEGTSNPNLYWYRQAAGRGLQLLFYSVGIGQISSEVPQNLSASRPQDRQFILSSKKLLLSDSGFYLCAYRGLAGVTGELFFGEGSRLTVL.

The chain combines TRBV14 with TRBJ1-1; 9 nucleotides agree with TRBD1. V dropped 1 base and J dropped 5; count of bases not matched to a gene: 5. The CDR3 sequence is 15 residues long. Germline V lookup: CDR1 SGHDN, CDR2 FVKESK. The chain's CDR3 is CASSQVTGGPTEAFF. CDR3 sequence (DNA): TGTGCCAGCAGCCAAGTCACAGGGGGCCCAACTGAAGCTTTCTTT.

This sequence joins TRBV5-6 and TRBJ2-7; a possible D gene is TRBD1 (5 bases). The ends were cut back, 3 bases at V and 5 bases at J, with 18 bases in the middle. In germline, CDR1 is SGHDT, CDR2 YYEEEE. The CDR3 loop spans 15 amino acids. The CDR3: CASSSYGRAKDEQYF. The DNA of the CDR3 is TGTGCCAGCAGCTCATACGGCAGGGCTAAAGACGAGCAGTACTTC. Using reference TRBV5-6 and TRBJ2-7 for the parts outside the CDR3, the full variable domain is DAGVTQSPTHLIKTRGQQVTLRCSPKSGHDTVSWYQQALGQGPQFIFQYYEEEERQRGNFPDRFSGHQFPNYSSELNVNALLLGDSALYLCASSSYGRAKDEQYFGPGTRLTVT.

CDR3 sequence reads: CASSLTGGRNTIYF. Written as DNA, the CDR3 is TGTGCCAGCAGTCTAACAGGGGGCCGAAACACCATATATTTT. J is TRBJ1-3 and V is TRBV2, with 9 bases lining up with TRBD1. The CDR3 consists of 14 residues. V lost 5 bases, J lost 5 bases, and 4 bases stayed unmatched. Germline CDR1 and CDR2: SNHLY and FYNNEI.

The genes are TRBV7-2 and TRBJ2-3; D uncertain. Germline CDR1 SGHTA, CDR2 FQGNSA. Between the trimmed V and J ends, which lost 1 base and 2 bases, there was a span of 7 bases. This CDR3 is 14 amino acids long. The CDR3 sequence is CASSLGPYTDTQYF. The CDR3 DNA sequence: TGTGCCAGCAGCTTAGGCCCCTACACAGATACGCAGTATTTT.

V and J are TRBV27 and TRBJ1-5; D is uncertain. The CDR3 spans 13 residues. V was shortened by 5 bases and J by 6 bases, with 11 bases between the two germline ends. Germline CDR1 MNHEY, CDR2 SMNVEV (reference sequence). The CDR3 nucleotides read TGTGCCAGCAGTATTTTTCGGGGTCAGCCCCAGCATTTT. It yields the protein CASSIFRGQPQHF.

The chain has TRBV30 and TRBJ1-4; 10 positions match TRBD1. The germline gives CDR1 GTSNPN, CDR2 SVGIG (reference sequence). The CDR3 spans 14 residues. Unmatched junction bases numbered 3, after V lost 5 bases and J lost 3 bases. The CDR3 sequence is CAWWDRGANEKLFF. CDR3 DNA: TGTGCCTGGTGGGACAGGGGAGCTAATGAAAAACTGTTTTTT.

The chain carries TRBV14 and TRBJ2-7; D is possibly TRBD2 (6 bases). Per germline, CDR1 SGHDN and CDR2 FVKESK. There are 15 residues in the CDR3. The germline V and J ends were trimmed by 0 bases and 5 bases, with 14 bases remaining between them. The CDR3 loop is CASSQEGLPGDEQYF. CDR3 bases: TGTGCCAGCAGCCAAGAAGGACTACCTGGGGACGAGCAGTACTTC.

The gene calls are TRBV9 and TRBJ2-5; 7 bases map to TRBD2. V lost 0 bases, J lost 10 bases, and 9 bases stayed unmatched. The CDR3 has 14 amino acids. Germline V gives CDR1 SGDLS, CDR2 YYNGEE. In DNA, the CDR3 is TGTGCCAGCAGCGTAGCCCCTGCGGGAGAAGGCCAGTACTTC. It is translated as CASSVAPAGEGQYF.